This T cell receptor (beta chain) originates from a study of CD8 T cells in ankylosing spondylitis. Study results and limitations: Previously reported in reactive arthritis synovial fluid and blood were some of the motif variants. About 8 highly homologous variants made up a TCR beta motif that seemed to typify ankylosing spondylitis blood. Disease-linked clones reportedly showed significant enrichment in matched ankylosing spondylitis synovial fluid. Peripheral blood held disease-linked clones only at relatively low frequency, and these were CD8+.

The V gene end was trimmed by 6 bases and the J gene end by 4 bases; junction bases not matched to a gene: 5. The CDR3 is made up of 13 amino acids. CDR1 SQVTM and CDR2 ANQGSEA come from the germline V gene. In this sample, this clonotype turned up a few times. Its matching antigen is unknown. For TCR beta, libraries came from quantitative 5'-RACE with molecular barcodes. TCRdb redid the calling of the 5' RACE reads with MiXCR, one entry per CDR3 protein. The table has around 450,000 distinct CDR3 sequences, roughly 26% seen once. This TCR came from a male donor with ankylosing spondylitis. The rearrangement joins TRBV29-1 to TRBJ2-7, with 11 bases aligning to TRBD1. The sequencing sample was made of blood, either unsorted or a sorted T cell fraction (not recorded which). The CDR3 coding sequence is TGCAGCGTAGCCGGGACAGGGGGTTACGAGCAGTACTTC. Its translation is CSVAGTGGYEQYF.